The 11 T cell receptor beta chains below all came from one sample that was sequenced in a study of early T cells in non-severe SARS-CoV-2 infection. One entry per CDR3 protein, called by TCRdb with MiXCR from the 5' RACE reads. The table has about 62,000 distinct CDR3 sequences, almost 9.5% seen once. Sample: whole blood. The receptors derive from an adult who was a healthcare worker with PCR-confirmed SARS-CoV-2 infection or an uninfected control (not recorded which).

This clonotype has just a few counts. The V call is TRBV20-1, the J call TRBJ2-3; 9 nucleotides line up with TRBD2. Unmatched junction bases numbered 7, after V lost 0 bases and J lost 3 bases. The CDR3 is 16 residues long. Per the germline V gene, CDR1 is DFQATT and CDR2 is SNEGSKA (reference sequence). The CDR3 nucleotides read TGCAGTGCTAGAGATCTGGCGGGGGGGCGTACAGATACGCAGTATTTT. Amino acids: CSARDLAGGRTDTQYF.

In this sample, this clonotype turned up many times. The chain has TRBV7-2 and TRBJ2-5; tentatively, D is TRBD1 or TRBD2 (5 bases each). The V gene lost 4 bases and the J gene lost 4 bases, with 16 bases spanning the gap. The V gene's germline CDR1 is SGHTA and CDR2 FQGNSA. The CDR3 is 15 residues long. CDR3 DNA: TGTGCCAGCAGCTCCCGGGGCCCCTGGGGAGAGACCCAGTACTTC. Translating it yields CASSSRGPWGETQYF.

This clonotype was recorded at least ten times. This sequence joins TRBV18 and TRBJ2-1; the match to TRBD2 covers 9 bases. The V segment lost 3 bases and the J segment 2 bases; nucleotides outside the gene matches: 2. Germline lookup yields CDR1 KGHSH and CDR2 LQKENI. The CDR3 length is 15 residues. As DNA, the CDR3 is TGTGCCAGCTCACCTAGACTAGCGGCCTACAATGAGCAGTTCTTC. Its translation: CASSPRLAAYNEQFF.

The chain is built from TRBV4-1 and TRBJ2-2; no clear D. In germline, CDR1 is MGHRA, CDR2 YSYEKL. The length of the CDR3 is 22 residues. V was shortened by 1 base and J by 0 bases, with 27 bases between the two germline ends. As DNA, the CDR3 is TGCGCCAGCAGCCAAGGGATGCCTGGGTCCCATCGTAGAGGAACGAACACCGGGGAGCTGTTTTTT. This translates into CASSQGMPGSHRRGTNTGELFF.

This clonotype appeared many times. The V gene is TRBV7-2, the J gene TRBJ2-7, with D unclear. The V gene's germline CDR1 is SGHTA and CDR2 FQGNSA. The CDR3 consists of 13 residues. Trimming removed 2 bases from V and 6 bases from J, with 11 bases in between. In nucleotides, the CDR3 is TGTGCCAGCAGCTTAACGGGCTATCGCGAGCAGTACGTC. As protein: CASSLTGYREQYV.

The J gene is TRBJ1-2, the V gene TRBV4-1; TRBD1 agrees at 7 bases. Germline assignment: CDR1 MGHRA and CDR2 YSYEKL. Trimming at V came to 2 bases and at J to 8 bases, leaving 8 bases not matched to a gene. The CDR3 runs 14 residues. This CDR3 is CASSQIYRGEGYTF. CDR3 nucleotide sequence: TGCGCCAGCAGCCAAATATACAGGGGAGAGGGCTACACCTTC.

This clonotype showed up many times. CDR3 sequence (DNA): TGTGCCAGCAGCTTAGGGACAGGGAGCAATCAGCCCCAGCATTTT. This gives the protein CASSLGTGSNQPQHF. This sequence joins TRBV5-4 and TRBJ1-5; TRBD1 matches 9 bases. After removal of 2 bases from V and 1 base from J, the junction contained 1 base not matched to a gene. In germline, CDR1 is SGHNT, CDR2 YYREEE (reference sequence). This CDR3 has 15 amino acids.

In this sample, this clonotype turned up a few times. This chain links TRBV5-1 with TRBJ2-2, with 8 bases that match TRBD1. V shed 6 bases and J 4 bases; nucleotides not matched to a gene: 8. CDR1 SGHRS and CDR2 YFSETQ come from the germline V gene. The CDR3 is 15 amino acids. The CDR3: CASNIRTGSTGELFF. CDR3 nucleotides: TGCGCCAGCAACATAAGGACAGGGAGCACCGGGGAGCTGTTTTTT.

There are many counts of this clonotype. This chain joins TRBV29-1 and TRBJ1-2, with TRBD1 matching over 8 bases. The CDR3 extends over 13 amino acids. Losses at the gene ends were 7 bases for V and 3 bases for J; bases not matched to a gene: 7. Germline V gene data show CDR1 as SQVTM and CDR2 as ANQGSEA. The CDR3 is CSAGTGLYYGYTF. CDR3 DNA: TGCAGCGCTGGGACAGGCCTTTACTATGGCTACACCTTC.

This clonotype was seen ten or more times. The rearrangement links TRBV7-6 to TRBJ2-7; a possible D gene is TRBD1 (6 bases). This CDR3 comprises 14 residues. The ends were cut back, 6 bases at V and 0 bases at J, with 12 bases in the middle. Germline-derived CDR1 and CDR2 are SGHVS and FNYEAQ. The CDR3 spells CASSSGDSSYEQYV. The DNA for the CDR3 is TGTGCCAGCAGTTCAGGGGATTCCTCCTACGAGCAGTACGTC.

The sample holds a few counts of this clonotype. The chain carries TRBV7-9 and TRBJ1-4, with D maybe TRBD1 (6 bases). The CDR3 has 15 amino acids. Per germline, CDR1 SEHNR and CDR2 FQNEAQ (reference sequence). Trimming shortened V by 6 bases and J by 8 bases, and 19 bases separated the two germline ends. This CDR3 is CASSPSGAQGEKLFF. The CDR3 nucleotides are TGTGCCAGCAGTCCCTCAGGGGCCCAAGGGGAAAAACTGTTTTTT.